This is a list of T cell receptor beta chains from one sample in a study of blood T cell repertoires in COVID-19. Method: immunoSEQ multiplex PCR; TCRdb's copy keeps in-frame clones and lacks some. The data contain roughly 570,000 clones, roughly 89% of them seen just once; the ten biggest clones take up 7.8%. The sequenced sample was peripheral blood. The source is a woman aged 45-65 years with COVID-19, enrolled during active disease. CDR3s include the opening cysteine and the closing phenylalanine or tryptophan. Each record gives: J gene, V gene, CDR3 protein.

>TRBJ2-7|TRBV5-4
CASSPRTGGYEQYF
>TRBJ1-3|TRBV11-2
CASSRLYQTGQGGRNTIYF
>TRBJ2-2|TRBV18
CASSPTGTANTGELFF
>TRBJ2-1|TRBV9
CASSSYSGGTDNEQFF
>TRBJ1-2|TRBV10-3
CAISEQGVAGYTF
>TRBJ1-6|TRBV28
CASTPGQLNSPLHF
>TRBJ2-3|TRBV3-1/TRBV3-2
CASSPQPEVIGTDTQYF
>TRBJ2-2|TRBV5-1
CASSLDLGLTGELFF
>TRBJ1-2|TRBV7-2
CASSSTPGTGISGYTF
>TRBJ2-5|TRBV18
CASSQRPGLAKDETQYF
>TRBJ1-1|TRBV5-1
CASSGTGGSRLEAFF
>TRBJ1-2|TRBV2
CASSVAGDGYTF
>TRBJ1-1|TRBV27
CASSLSESYTEAFF
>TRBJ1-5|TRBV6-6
CASSYSQNQPQHF
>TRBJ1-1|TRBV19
CASSGGRTGAAFF
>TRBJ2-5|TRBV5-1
CASRKLAGGEETQYF
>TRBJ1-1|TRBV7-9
CASSFGQIEAFF
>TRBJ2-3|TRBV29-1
CSVGGPLSTDTQYF
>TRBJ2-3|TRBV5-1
CASSPSPTVSDTQYF
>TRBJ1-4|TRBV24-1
CATSRGYNEKLFF
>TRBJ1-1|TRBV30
CAWSVTDDEAFF
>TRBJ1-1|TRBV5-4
CASSLGVNTEAFF
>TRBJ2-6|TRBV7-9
CAGRSGANVLTF
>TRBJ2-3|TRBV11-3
CASSLGGGDADTQYF
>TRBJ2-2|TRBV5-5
CASSLLGDRSGELFF
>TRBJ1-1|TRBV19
CASKRGSMNTEAFF
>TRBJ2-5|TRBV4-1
CASSQGPWEETQYF
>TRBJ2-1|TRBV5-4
CASSWGTQDNEQFF
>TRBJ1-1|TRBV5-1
CASSLEAGPNTEAFF
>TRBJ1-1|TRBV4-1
CASSQESTWPTEAFF
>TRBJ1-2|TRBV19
CASHMEGGYYGYTF
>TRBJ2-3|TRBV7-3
CASSSSGAEKAQYF
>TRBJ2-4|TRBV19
CASRQVNIQYF
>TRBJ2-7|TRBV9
CASSPAGGRYEQYF
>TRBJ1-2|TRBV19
CASSPPRGYGYTF
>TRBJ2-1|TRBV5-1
CASSLGGQGGNEQFF
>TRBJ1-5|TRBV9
CASSGSGTAHQPQHF
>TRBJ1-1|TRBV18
CASSGPTNTEAFF
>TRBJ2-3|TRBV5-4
CASSFSQGADTQYF
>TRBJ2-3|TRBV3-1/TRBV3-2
CASSPQYGLAGGTDTQYF
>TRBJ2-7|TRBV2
CASRKDTNYEQYF
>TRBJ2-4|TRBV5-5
CASRITGVPDLYF
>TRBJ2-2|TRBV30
CAWRTAANTGELFF
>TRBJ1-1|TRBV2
CASSTEGNTEAFF
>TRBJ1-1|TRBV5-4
CASSLPTGVRTEAFF
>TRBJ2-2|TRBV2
CASSPGQGIGTGELFF
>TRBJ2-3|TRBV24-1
CATSEGRGPTDTQYF
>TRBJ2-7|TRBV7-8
CASSRGREGSYEQYF
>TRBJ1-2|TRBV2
CASRNTGFRDYGYTF
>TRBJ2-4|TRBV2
CASSTSGGNIQYF
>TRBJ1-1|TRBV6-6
CASSLGPGLTPVGTEAFF
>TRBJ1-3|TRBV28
CASSLSGFIISGNTIYF
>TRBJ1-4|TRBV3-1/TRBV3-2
CASSSGQGHEKLFF
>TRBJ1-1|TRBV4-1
CASSQATTVNTEAFF
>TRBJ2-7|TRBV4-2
CASSQAPDSRYEQYF
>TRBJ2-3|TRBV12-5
CASGRGSADTQYF